The clone carrying this TCR beta chain was seen only a few times. MiXCR, run by TCRdb on the RACE reads, gives a single entry per CDR3 protein. The repertoire includes around 80,000 distinct CDR3 sequences, less than 8.5% of them detected once, and 1% to 1.5% sits in the top ten. From germline, CDR1 is MNHEY and CDR2 SMNVEV (reference sequence). This CDR3 has 14 residues. The V segment lost 6 bases and the J segment 8 bases; nucleotides outside the gene matches: 9. Stated time point: patch test 2, 6 weeks after DPC sensitization. Treatment meaning: therapeutic diphenylcyclopropenone sensitization with weekly scalp DPC. The source of the sample is a study of human T cells and chemical hapten exposure. Study-wide background: Across its roughly 25 weeks, the study gave patients weekly diphenylcyclopropenone doses to the scalp.

The sample in question was whole blood, obtained in connection with sensitization to the hapten diphenylcyclopropenone (DPC). The TCR originated in a woman aged 25 to 45 with alopecia areata. Some clones in this sample may be carry-over from other donors' samples. The gene calls are TRBV27 and TRBJ1-4, with 7 nucleotides matching TRBD1. The CDR3 here is CASRYRGVREKLFF. The CDR3 region has the DNA TGTGCCAGCAGGTACAGGGGAGTAAGAGAAAAACTGTTTTTT.